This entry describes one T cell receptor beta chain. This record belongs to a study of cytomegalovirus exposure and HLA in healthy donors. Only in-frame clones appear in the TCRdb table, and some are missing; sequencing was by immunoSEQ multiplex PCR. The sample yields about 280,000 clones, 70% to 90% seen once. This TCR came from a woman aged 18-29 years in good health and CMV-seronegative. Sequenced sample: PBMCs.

The CDR3 DNA follows: TGTGCCAGCAGCGCTCTAGGGGGTGGAAACACCATATATTTT. This gives the protein CASSALGGGNTIYF. The rearrangement uses TRBV9 and TRBJ1-3; possible D gene TRBD1, 6 bases. The CDR3 is 14 residues long. From germline, CDR1 is SGDLS and CDR2 YYNGEE. V was clipped by 3 bases and J by 3 bases, with 10 bases between them.